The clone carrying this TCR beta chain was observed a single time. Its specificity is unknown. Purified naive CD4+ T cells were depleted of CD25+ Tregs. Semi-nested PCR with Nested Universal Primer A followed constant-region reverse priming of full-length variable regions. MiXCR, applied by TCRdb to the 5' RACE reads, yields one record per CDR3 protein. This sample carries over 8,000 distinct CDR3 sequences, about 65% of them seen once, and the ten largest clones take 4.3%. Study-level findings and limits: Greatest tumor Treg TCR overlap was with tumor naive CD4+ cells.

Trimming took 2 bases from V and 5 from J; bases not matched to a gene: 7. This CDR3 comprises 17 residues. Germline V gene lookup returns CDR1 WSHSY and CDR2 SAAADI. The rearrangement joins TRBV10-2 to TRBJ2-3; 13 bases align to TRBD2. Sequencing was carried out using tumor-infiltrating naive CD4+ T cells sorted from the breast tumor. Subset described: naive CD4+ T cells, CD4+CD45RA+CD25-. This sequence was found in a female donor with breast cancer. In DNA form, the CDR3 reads TGCGCCAGCAGTGAGAGCGGACTAGCGGGAGTAGGAGATACGCAGTATTTT. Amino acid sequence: CASSESGLAGVGDTQYF.